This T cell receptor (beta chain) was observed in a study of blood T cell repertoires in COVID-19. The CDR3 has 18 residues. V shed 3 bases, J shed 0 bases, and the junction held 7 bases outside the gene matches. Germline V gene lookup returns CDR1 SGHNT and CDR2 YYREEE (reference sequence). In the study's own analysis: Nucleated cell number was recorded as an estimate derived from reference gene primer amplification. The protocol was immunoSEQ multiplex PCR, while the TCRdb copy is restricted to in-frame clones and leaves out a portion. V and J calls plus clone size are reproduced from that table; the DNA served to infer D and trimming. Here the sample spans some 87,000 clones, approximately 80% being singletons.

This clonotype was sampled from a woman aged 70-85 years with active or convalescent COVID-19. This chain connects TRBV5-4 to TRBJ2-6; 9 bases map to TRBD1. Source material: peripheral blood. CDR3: CASSSGTGSPSGANVLTF. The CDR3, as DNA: TGTGCCAGCAGCTCCGGGACAGGGAGTCCCTCTGGGGCCAACGTCCTGACTTTC.